Below, 12 T cell receptor beta chains from the same sample are listed, as sequenced in a study of blood T cell repertoires in COVID-19. The data were produced by immunoSEQ multiplex PCR, yet TCRdb's version contains in-frame clones alone and is incomplete. The table shows about 150,000 clones, with approximately 92% occurring only once. The specimen was peripheral blood. The receptors derive from a man between 18 and 29 years old with COVID-19, enrolled during active disease.

The chain carries TRBV7-9 and TRBJ2-7; no definite D call. The CDR3 runs 13 residues. Germline-derived CDR1 and CDR2 are SEHNR and FQNEAQ (reference sequence). V was clipped by 2 bases and J by 2 bases, with 7 bases between them. The CDR3 loop is CASSLPNTYEQYF. Here the CDR3 DNA reads TGTGCCAGCAGCTTACCGAACACCTACGAGCAGTACTTC.

V usage is TRBV10-1 and J usage is TRBJ2-7, with D maybe TRBD1 (5 bases). Deletions cut 4 bases from V and 2 bases from J, with 9 bases between. Germline values: CDR1 WNHNN, CDR2 SYGVQD (reference sequence). The CDR3 totals 13 residues. The CDR3 DNA reads TGCGCCAGCAGTGTGGCGGACACCTACGAGCAGTACTTC. Its protein is CASSVADTYEQYF.

J is TRBJ2-3 and V is TRBV19, with TRBD1 matching 9 bases. CDR3 length equals 15 residues. Trimming took 4 bases from V and 6 from J; bases not matched to a gene: 8. Germline V gene data show CDR1 as LNHDA and CDR2 as SQIVND (reference sequence). The CDR3, as DNA: TGTGCCAGTAGTACGGACAGGGGAATCATGGATACGCAGTATTTT. Its translation: CASSTDRGIMDTQYF.

The genes are TRBV30 and TRBJ2-1; perhaps TRBD2 as D (6 bases). The CDR3 has 12 amino acids. V was shortened by 6 bases and J by 7 bases, with 13 bases between the two germline ends. The germline V gene encodes CDR1 GTSNPN and CDR2 SVGIG (reference sequence). CDR3 loop: CACSGAPNEQFF. The CDR3 bases are TGTGCCTGCTCGGGAGCTCCAAATGAGCAGTTCTTC.

The rearrangement uses TRBV27 and TRBJ2-7, with 8 bases matching TRBD2. Unmatched junction bases numbered 9, after V lost 2 bases and J lost 0 bases. Germline-derived CDR1 and CDR2 are MNHEY and SMNVEV (reference sequence). This CDR3 spans 17 amino acids. CDR3 loop: CASSLGVGGGPSYEQYF. The CDR3 coding sequence is TGTGCCAGCAGTTTAGGGGTCGGGGGGGGACCCTCCTACGAGCAGTACTTC.

The rearrangement joins TRBV9 to TRBJ2-7, with D perhaps matching TRBD2 (7 bases). Trimming pared 3 bases from V and 4 bases from J, leaving 17 bases between. In germline, CDR1 is SGDLS, CDR2 YYNGEE. The CDR3 is 15 amino acids. Here the CDR3 reads CASSAGHREAYEQYF. CDR3 DNA: TGTGCCAGCAGCGCGGGACATCGGGAGGCATACGAGCAGTACTTC.

This clone has a single count. The chain uses TRBV28 and TRBJ2-1, with D unresolved. The CDR3 loop spans 15 amino acids. Deletions cut 8 bases from V and 0 bases from J, with 14 bases between. CDR1 and CDR2 (germline): MDHEN, SYDVKM. CDR3 region: CASGPRPNSYNEQFF. The CDR3, as DNA: TGTGCCAGCGGCCCTAGACCTAACTCCTACAATGAGCAGTTCTTC.

The chain recombines TRBV11-2 with TRBJ2-1, with D perhaps TRBD2 (6 bases). With 11 bases removed from V and 5 bases from J, the gap between germline ends came to 22 bases. The CDR3 spans 15 residues. The germline V gene has CDR1 SGHAT and CDR2 FQNNGV. The CDR3 sequence: CAAARWDSRDNEQFF. The CDR3 coding sequence is TGTGCCGCGGCTCGTTGGGACTCCCGGGACAATGAGCAGTTCTTC. The variable domain in full, completed from reference TRBV11-2 and TRBJ2-1, reads EAGVAQSPRYKIIEKRQSVAFWCNPISGHATLYWYQQILGQGPKLLIQFQNNGVVDDSQLPKDRFSAERLKGVDSTLKIQPAKLEDSAVYLCAAARWDSRDNEQFFGPGTRLTVL.

CDR3 in DNA: TGTGCCAGCAGCATTAGACAGGCCGGCCGAGGTGAGCAGTTCTTC. Translated: CASSIRQAGRGEQFF. The chain employs TRBV5-4 and TRBJ2-1, with D possibly being TRBD1 (6 bases). The CDR3 is 15 residues long. The germline CDR1 and CDR2 sequences are SGHNT and YYREEE (reference sequence). V was shortened by 4 bases and J by 9 bases, with 20 bases between the two germline ends.

The gene calls are TRBV7-9 and TRBJ2-7, with D possibly TRBD2 on 5 matching bases. This CDR3 is built from 13 residues. Germline V gives CDR1 SEHNR, CDR2 FQNEAQ (reference sequence). Trimming took 5 bases from V and 1 from J, leaving 9 bases between them. Here the CDR3 DNA reads TGTGCCAGCAGCCGAGGGCCGTCCTACGAGCAGTACTTC. Translating it yields CASSRGPSYEQYF.

CDR3: CASSLIRGGNQPQHF. CDR3 coding DNA: TGTGCCAGCAGTTTGATCAGGGGGGGCAATCAGCCCCAGCATTTT. This chain connects TRBV6-5 to TRBJ1-5, with 7 bases identical to TRBD1. CDR1 MNHEY and CDR2 SVGAGI come from the germline V gene. With 4 bases clipped from V and 2 bases from J, the junction kept 5 bases outside the gene matches. CDR3 length: 15 amino acids.

This rearrangement joins TRBV6-5 to TRBJ1-2; TRBD1 matches at 7 bases. Trimming removed 8 bases from V and 2 bases from J; junction bases left unmatched: 11. CDR1 is MNHEY, CDR2 SVGAGI, per germline. The CDR3 is 15 residues long. CDR3 bases: TGTGCCAGCCACCCCCTACAGGGGCCGAACTATGGCTACACCTTC. Translation gives CASHPLQGPNYGYTF.